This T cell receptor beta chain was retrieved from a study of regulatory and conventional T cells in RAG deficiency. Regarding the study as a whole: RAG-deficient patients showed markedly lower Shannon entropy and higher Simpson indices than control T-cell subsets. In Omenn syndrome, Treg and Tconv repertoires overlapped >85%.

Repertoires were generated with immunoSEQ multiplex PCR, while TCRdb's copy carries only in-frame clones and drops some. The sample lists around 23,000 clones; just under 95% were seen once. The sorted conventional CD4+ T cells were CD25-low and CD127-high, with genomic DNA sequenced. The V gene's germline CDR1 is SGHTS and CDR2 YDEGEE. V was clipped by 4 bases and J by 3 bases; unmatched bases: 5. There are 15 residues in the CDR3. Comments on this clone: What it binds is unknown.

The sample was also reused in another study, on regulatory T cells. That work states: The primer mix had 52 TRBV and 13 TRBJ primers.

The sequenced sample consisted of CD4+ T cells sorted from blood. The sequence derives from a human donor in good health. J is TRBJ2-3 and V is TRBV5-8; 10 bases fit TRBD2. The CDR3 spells CASSPAGGRTDTQYF. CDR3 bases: TGTGCCAGCAGCCCAGCGGGGGGGAGAACAGATACGCAGTATTTT.